The 7 T cell receptor beta chains presented below share a single source sample, sequenced in a study of PD-L1 blockade in urothelial cancer. Method: immunoSEQ multiplex PCR; TCRdb's copy keeps in-frame clones and lacks some. This table holds tens of thousands of clones, approximately 80% found once. The time point is: pretreatment peripheral blood. The source material was PBMCs, sampled around atezolizumab (anti-PD-L1) treatment. All receptors derive from a man in his 70s with urothelial cancer.

This clone was seen only once. This chain connects TRBV6-6 to TRBJ1-4, with no clear D. This CDR3 comprises 13 residues. The V end lost 7 bases, the J end lost 0 bases, and 6 bases lay between the germline ends. Germline values: CDR1 MNHNY, CDR2 SVGAGI (reference sequence). CDR3 nucleotide sequence: TGTGCCAGCACGGACTCAACTAATGAAAAACTGTTTTTT. Residues: CASTDSTNEKLFF.

This clone has a handful of counts. The chain is built from TRBV19 and TRBJ1-1, with D unclear. The V end lost 2 bases, the J end lost 4 bases, and 14 bases lay between the germline ends. The V gene's germline CDR1 is LNHDA and CDR2 SQIVND (reference sequence). This CDR3 is 15 amino acids long. CDR3 amino acids: CASSIFPPGVTEAFF. The CDR3, as DNA: TGTGCCAGTAGTATATTTCCCCCGGGAGTCACTGAAGCTTTCTTT.

This clone was counted once. The rearrangement uses TRBV5-1 and TRBJ1-3; 7 bases line up with TRBD1. CDR1 is SGHRS and CDR2 is YFSETQ in the germline V gene. V lost 3 bases and J lost 2; bases outside the gene matches: 8. The CDR3 is 16 residues long. The CDR3 coding sequence is TGCGCCAGCAGCTCGCCAGAACAGGGGCCTGGAAACACCATATATTTT. Translated: CASSSPEQGPGNTIYF.

A remark on this clone: A much bigger clone sits one base away, suggesting this may be a read error. This chain uses TRBV7-9 with TRBJ2-7, with 8 bases matching TRBD1. The CDR3 consists of 14 residues. Looked up from germline, CDR1 is SEHNR and CDR2 is FQNEAQ (reference sequence). Germline trimming cut 1 base from V and 3 bases from J; bases unmatched to any gene: 2. CDR3 sequence (DNA): TGTGCCAGCAGCTTAGGGACAGGGAACTACGAGCAGTACTTC. Translation gives CASSLGTGNYEQYF.

V is TRBV2 and J is TRBJ1-5; TRBD1 agrees at 7 bases. V shed 9 bases, J shed 1 base, and the junction held 6 bases outside the gene matches. Germline assignment: CDR1 SNHLY and CDR2 FYNNEI. This CDR3 is 14 amino acids long. The CDR3 region is CASHGQVSNQPQHF. As DNA, the CDR3 is TGTGCCAGTCATGGACAGGTCAGCAATCAGCCCCAGCATTTT.

The genes are TRBV5-4 and TRBJ1-2, with 12 bases lining up with TRBD1. The germline V gene has CDR1 SGHNT and CDR2 YYREEE (reference sequence). The ends lost 4 bases at V and 5 bases at J; junction bases unmatched: 9. The CDR3 is 16 residues long. DNA for the CDR3: TGTGCCAGCAGCCCGGCGGGACAGGGGGCGGAATATGGCTACACCTTC. This sequence encodes CASSPAGQGAEYGYTF.

The genes are TRBV28 and TRBJ1-1, with D hard to call. Trimming removed 7 bases at V and 11 bases at J, with 14 bases between. Germline V gene lookup returns CDR1 MDHEN and CDR2 SYDVKM. The CDR3 is made up of 11 amino acids. This CDR3 is CASTSRREAFF. The CDR3 nucleotides read TGTGCCAGCACCTCCAGGCGTGAGGCTTTCTTT.